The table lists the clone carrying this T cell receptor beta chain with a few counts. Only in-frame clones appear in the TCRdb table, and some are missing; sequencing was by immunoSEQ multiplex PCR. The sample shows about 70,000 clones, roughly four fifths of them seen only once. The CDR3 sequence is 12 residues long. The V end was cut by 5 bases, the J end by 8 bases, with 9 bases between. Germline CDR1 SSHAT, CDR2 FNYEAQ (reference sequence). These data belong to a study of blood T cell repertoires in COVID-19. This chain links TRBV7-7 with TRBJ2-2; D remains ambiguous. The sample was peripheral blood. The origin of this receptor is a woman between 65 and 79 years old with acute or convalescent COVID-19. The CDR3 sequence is CASSPILGELFF. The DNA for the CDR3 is TGTGCCAGCAGCCCTATTCTAGGGGAGCTGTTTTTT.